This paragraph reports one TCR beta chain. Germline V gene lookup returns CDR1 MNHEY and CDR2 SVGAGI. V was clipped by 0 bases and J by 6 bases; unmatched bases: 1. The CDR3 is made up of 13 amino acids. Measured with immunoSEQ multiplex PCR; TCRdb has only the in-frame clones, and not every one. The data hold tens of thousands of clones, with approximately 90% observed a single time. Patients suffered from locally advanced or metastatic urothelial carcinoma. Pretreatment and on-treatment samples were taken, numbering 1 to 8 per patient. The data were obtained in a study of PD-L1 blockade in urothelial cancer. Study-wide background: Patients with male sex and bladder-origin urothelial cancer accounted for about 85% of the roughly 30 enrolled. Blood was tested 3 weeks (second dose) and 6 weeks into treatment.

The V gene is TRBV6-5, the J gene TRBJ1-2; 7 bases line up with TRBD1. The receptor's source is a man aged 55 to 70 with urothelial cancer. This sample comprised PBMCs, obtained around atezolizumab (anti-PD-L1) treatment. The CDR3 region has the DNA TGTGCCAGCAGTTACTCGACAGGGAATGGCTACACCTTC. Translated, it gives CASSYSTGNGYTF.